A selection of T cell receptor beta chains follows, all from one sample in a study of regulatory T cells in long-lasting Graves disease. TCRdb re-called the multiplex PCR reads with MiXCR, one entry per CDR3 protein. The sample records about 340,000 distinct CDR3 sequences, around 20% being singletons. The sequencing here drew on peripheral blood mononuclear cells (PBMCs), taken when the disease was refractory, from a patient treated with antithyroid drugs. Receptor source: a female donor with Graves disease. Both conserved end residues are part of each CDR3. A D gene is named only where the DNA matches it firmly. Expanded clones are given a class, and other clones once, few, many or no size at all.

j_call: TRBJ2-7
d_call: .
clone_size: .
v_call: TRBV5-1
cdr3_aa: CASSLVTLREQYF
cdr3_nt: TGCGCCAGCAGCTTGGTTACCCTCCGGGAGCAGTACTTC

j_call: TRBJ1-1
d_call: TRBD1
clone_size: few
v_call: TRBV7-6
cdr3_aa: CASSLTGPGQGEAFF
cdr3_nt: TGTGCCAGCAGCTTAACGGGTCCGGGACAGGGTGAAGCTTTCTTT

j_call: TRBJ2-1
d_call: TRBD1
clone_size: few
v_call: TRBV12-3/TRBV12-4
cdr3_aa: CASSRGQGVYNEQFF
cdr3_nt: TGTGCCAGCAGCCGTGGACAGGGGGTATACAATGAGCAGTTCTTC

j_call: TRBJ2-7
d_call: .
clone_size: few
v_call: TRBV7-8
cdr3_aa: CASSLAPGSTYEQYF
cdr3_nt: TGTGCCAGCAGCTTAGCACCCGGGAGTACCTACGAGCAGTACTTC

j_call: TRBJ2-7
d_call: .
clone_size: many
v_call: TRBV12-3/TRBV12-4
cdr3_aa: CASSNRDMTYEQYF
cdr3_nt: TGTGCCAGCAGTAACCGGGACATGACCTACGAGCAGTACTTC

j_call: TRBJ2-7
d_call: .
clone_size: many
v_call: TRBV12-3/TRBV12-4
cdr3_aa: CASSLGGALYEQYF
cdr3_nt: TGTGCCAGCAGTTTAGGGGGAGCCCTCTACGAGCAGTACTTC

j_call: TRBJ2-5
d_call: TRBD1
clone_size: many
v_call: TRBV11-2
cdr3_aa: CASRKPGQGARETQYF
cdr3_nt: TGTGCCAGCAGGAAACCGGGACAGGGGGCGAGGGAGACCCAGTACTTC

j_call: TRBJ1-2
d_call: .
clone_size: .
v_call: TRBV5-1
cdr3_aa: CASSQTGLGGTLYGYTF
cdr3_nt: TGCGCCAGCAGCCAAACAGGGTTAGGGGGGACCTTATATGGCTACACCTTC

j_call: TRBJ1-4
d_call: .
clone_size: many
v_call: TRBV7-9
cdr3_aa: CASSLGATNEKLFF
cdr3_nt: TGTGCCAGCAGCTTAGGGGCAACTAATGAAAAACTGTTTTTT

j_call: TRBJ2-7
d_call: TRBD2
clone_size: .
v_call: TRBV2
cdr3_aa: CASSVSSGSTYEQYF
cdr3_nt: TGTGCCAGCAGTGTTTCAAGCGGGAGTACCTACGAGCAGTACTTC

j_call: TRBJ1-6
d_call: TRBD1
clone_size: many
v_call: TRBV28
cdr3_aa: CASSLRGQGSYSPLHF
cdr3_nt: TGTGCCAGCAGTTTACGAGGACAGGGATCGTATTCACCCCTCCACTTT

j_call: TRBJ2-7
d_call: .
clone_size: many
v_call: TRBV7-2
cdr3_aa: CASSPRPKVLSSYEQYF
cdr3_nt: TGTGCCAGCAGCCCTAGACCCAAGGTCCTGTCGTCCTACGAGCAGTACTTC

j_call: TRBJ2-5
d_call: .
clone_size: .
v_call: TRBV10-2
cdr3_aa: CASSIHGGSAETQYF
cdr3_nt: TGCGCCAGCAGTATTCACGGTGGATCAGCGGAGACCCAGTACTTC

j_call: TRBJ2-7
d_call: .
clone_size: few
v_call: TRBV7-9
cdr3_aa: CASSLRDNEQYF
cdr3_nt: TGTGCCAGCAGCTTACGGGACAACGAGCAGTACTTC

j_call: TRBJ2-3
d_call: TRBD2
clone_size: .
v_call: TRBV6-1
cdr3_aa: CASGWRVAGEDTQYF
cdr3_nt: TGTGCCAGCGGATGGAGGGTAGCGGGAGAAGATACGCAGTATTTT

j_call: TRBJ2-6
d_call: .
clone_size: few
v_call: TRBV19
cdr3_aa: CASSIEGSGANVLTF
cdr3_nt: TGTGCCAGTAGTATAGAGGGATCTGGGGCCAACGTCCTGACTTTC

j_call: TRBJ1-1
d_call: .
clone_size: many
v_call: TRBV12-3/TRBV12-4
cdr3_aa: CASSAEREANTEAFF
cdr3_nt: TGTGCCAGCAGCGCCGAGAGGGAGGCGAACACTGAAGCTTTCTTT

j_call: TRBJ2-7
d_call: .
clone_size: .
v_call: TRBV25-1
cdr3_aa: CASSDLRLEQYF
cdr3_nt: TGTGCCAGCAGTGACCTCCGGTTGGAGCAGTACTTC

j_call: TRBJ1-5
d_call: .
clone_size: .
v_call: TRBV30
cdr3_aa: CAWSLGRNQPQHF
cdr3_nt: TGTGCCTGGAGTCTCGGGAGGAACCAGCCCCAGCATTTT

j_call: TRBJ1-5
d_call: .
clone_size: many
v_call: TRBV12-5
cdr3_aa: CASGLVLGRVVNQPQHF
cdr3_nt: TGTGCTAGTGGTTTGGTACTGGGCAGGGTAGTGAATCAGCCCCAGCATTTT

j_call: TRBJ1-2
d_call: .
clone_size: .
v_call: TRBV20-1
cdr3_aa: CSADSYGYTF
cdr3_nt: TGCAGTGCTGACAGCTATGGCTACACCTTC

j_call: TRBJ2-3
d_call: TRBD2
clone_size: .
v_call: TRBV7-9
cdr3_aa: CASARENTDTQYF
cdr3_nt: TGTGCCAGTGCGCGGGAGAACACAGATACGCAGTATTTT

j_call: TRBJ2-1
d_call: TRBD2
clone_size: .
v_call: TRBV4-3
cdr3_aa: CASSQDWERGIHNEQFF
cdr3_nt: TGCGCCAGCAGCCAAGATTGGGAGCGGGGAATCCACAATGAGCAGTTCTTC

j_call: TRBJ2-5
d_call: TRBD1
clone_size: many
v_call: TRBV20-1
cdr3_aa: CSARKGAHETQYF
cdr3_nt: TGCAGTGCTAGAAAGGGGGCGCATGAGACCCAGTACTTC

j_call: TRBJ2-6
d_call: TRBD1
clone_size: many
v_call: TRBV12-3/TRBV12-4
cdr3_aa: CASSPGTGTNGANVLTF
cdr3_nt: TGTGCCAGCAGTCCCGGGACAGGGACTAATGGGGCCAACGTCCTGACTTTC

j_call: TRBJ1-6
d_call: TRBD1
clone_size: many
v_call: TRBV10-3
cdr3_aa: CAISASFDRGGSPLHF
cdr3_nt: TGTGCCATCAGCGCCTCCTTTGACAGGGGAGGTTCACCCCTCCACTTT

j_call: TRBJ1-5
d_call: .
clone_size: few
v_call: TRBV30
cdr3_aa: CAWSPGAPGPNQPQHF
cdr3_nt: TGTGCCTGGAGTCCCGGGGCCCCGGGGCCGAATCAGCCCCAGCATTTT

j_call: TRBJ2-3
d_call: .
clone_size: .
v_call: TRBV7-2
cdr3_aa: CASSLGGFVTDTQYF
cdr3_nt: TGTGCCAGCAGCTTGGGGGGTTTTGTCACAGATACGCAGTATTTT

j_call: TRBJ2-3
d_call: .
clone_size: .
v_call: TRBV12-3/TRBV12-4
cdr3_aa: CASGRASTDTQYF
cdr3_nt: TGTGCCAGCGGCCGGGCCAGCACAGATACGCAGTATTTT

j_call: TRBJ2-5
d_call: TRBD1
clone_size: .
v_call: TRBV5-4
cdr3_aa: CVSSLATGPQETQYF
cdr3_nt: TGTGTCAGCAGCTTGGCGACAGGGCCCCAAGAGACCCAGTACTTC

j_call: TRBJ2-2
d_call: .
clone_size: .
v_call: TRBV7-8
cdr3_aa: CASSPLGGRELFF
cdr3_nt: TGTGCCAGCAGCCCCTTAGGAGGGAGGGAGCTGTTTTTT

j_call: TRBJ1-2
d_call: TRBD1
clone_size: few
v_call: TRBV9
cdr3_aa: CASSVEAGTGSLTF
cdr3_nt: TGTGCCAGCAGCGTAGAGGCCGGGACAGGGAGCCTCACCTTC

j_call: TRBJ2-1
d_call: TRBD1
clone_size: few
v_call: TRBV6-2/TRBV6-3
cdr3_aa: CASSFTGGKSSYNEQFF
cdr3_nt: TGTGCCAGCAGTTTTACAGGGGGCAAGAGCTCCTACAATGAGCAGTTCTTC

j_call: TRBJ1-3
d_call: .
clone_size: many
v_call: TRBV20-1
cdr3_aa: CSPTQWMVDTIYF
cdr3_nt: TGCAGTCCCACCCAATGGATGGTCGACACCATATATTTT

j_call: TRBJ2-2
d_call: TRBD1
clone_size: few
v_call: TRBV6-2/TRBV6-3
cdr3_aa: CASSEPGQGDPGELFF
cdr3_nt: TGTGCCAGCAGTGAGCCGGGACAGGGGGACCCCGGGGAGCTGTTTTTT

j_call: TRBJ2-4
d_call: .
clone_size: many
v_call: TRBV30
cdr3_aa: CAWISGRLAKNIQYF
cdr3_nt: TGTGCCTGGATCAGCGGGCGCCTAGCCAAAAACATTCAGTACTTC

j_call: TRBJ2-5
d_call: .
clone_size: .
v_call: TRBV27
cdr3_aa: CASRLKVAGAETQYF
cdr3_nt: TGTGCCAGCAGACTTAAGGTTGCCGGGGCTGAGACCCAGTACTTC

j_call: TRBJ2-6
d_call: TRBD1
clone_size: .
v_call: TRBV18
cdr3_aa: CASSPGTGSSGANVLTF
cdr3_nt: TGTGCCAGCTCACCCGGGACAGGTAGCTCTGGGGCCAACGTCCTGACTTTC

j_call: TRBJ2-5
d_call: TRBD2
clone_size: many
v_call: TRBV6-1
cdr3_aa: CASSDSGGGETQYF
cdr3_nt: TGTGCCAGCAGTGACAGCGGGGGAGGGGAGACCCAGTACTTC

j_call: TRBJ2-5
d_call: .
clone_size: many
v_call: TRBV7-9
cdr3_aa: CASSLGARETQYF
cdr3_nt: TGTGCCAGCAGCTTAGGAGCTAGAGAGACCCAGTACTTC

j_call: TRBJ2-1
d_call: TRBD2
clone_size: many
v_call: TRBV27
cdr3_aa: CASSSLARSYNEQFF
cdr3_nt: TGTGCCAGCAGTTCACTAGCGAGGTCCTACAATGAGCAGTTCTTC

j_call: TRBJ2-7
d_call: .
clone_size: .
v_call: TRBV10-3
cdr3_aa: CAISHSDRASYEQYF
cdr3_nt: TGTGCCATCAGTCACTCCGACAGAGCATCCTACGAGCAGTACTTC

j_call: TRBJ1-2
d_call: .
clone_size: many
v_call: TRBV6-5
cdr3_aa: CASSSTEYGYTF
cdr3_nt: TGTGCCAGCAGTTCGACAGAGTATGGCTACACCTTC

j_call: TRBJ1-1
d_call: .
clone_size: many
v_call: TRBV12-3/TRBV12-4
cdr3_aa: CASRAANSVAEAFF
cdr3_nt: TGTGCCAGCCGGGCGGCAAATTCAGTCGCTGAAGCTTTCTTT

j_call: TRBJ2-4
d_call: .
clone_size: .
v_call: TRBV6-2/TRBV6-3
cdr3_aa: CASRPLRGAGFNLAKNIQYF
cdr3_nt: TGTGCCAGCAGACCCCTCAGGGGAGCGGGGTTCAACTTAGCCAAAAACATTCAGTACTTC

j_call: TRBJ1-1
d_call: .
clone_size: .
v_call: TRBV10-3
cdr3_aa: CAIRGLGGITEAFF
cdr3_nt: TGTGCCATCAGGGGGCTCGGGGGCATCACTGAAGCTTTCTTT

j_call: TRBJ1-5
d_call: .
clone_size: many
v_call: TRBV24-1
cdr3_aa: CATSEGGHSNQPQHF
cdr3_nt: TGTGCCACCAGTGAGGGGGGGCATAGCAATCAGCCCCAGCATTTT

j_call: TRBJ1-1
d_call: .
clone_size: many
v_call: TRBV28
cdr3_aa: CASSSQGFEAFF
cdr3_nt: TGTGCCAGCAGTTCCCAGGGCTTTGAAGCTTTCTTT

j_call: TRBJ2-1
d_call: TRBD1
clone_size: .
v_call: TRBV10-3
cdr3_aa: CAISALGQESYNEQFF
cdr3_nt: TGTGCCATCAGTGCCCTGGGACAGGAATCCTACAATGAGCAGTTCTTC

j_call: TRBJ2-6
d_call: .
clone_size: few
v_call: TRBV6-1
cdr3_aa: CATKISGANVLTF
cdr3_nt: TGTGCCACCAAAATCTCTGGGGCCAACGTCCTGACTTTC

j_call: TRBJ2-3
d_call: .
clone_size: once
v_call: TRBV6-5
cdr3_aa: CASSYVGGTDTQYF
cdr3_nt: TGTGCCAGCAGTTACGTCGGGGGCACAGATACGCAGTATTTT

j_call: TRBJ2-5
d_call: .
clone_size: few
v_call: TRBV19
cdr3_aa: CASSTSSAETQYF
cdr3_nt: TGTGCCAGTAGTACCTCCAGCGCGGAGACCCAGTACTTC

j_call: TRBJ1-5
d_call: .
clone_size: .
v_call: TRBV4-3
cdr3_aa: CASSQDRGIGKAQHF
cdr3_nt: TGCGCCAGCAGCCAAGATCGAGGGATAGGAAAAGCCCAGCATTTT

j_call: TRBJ1-1
d_call: .
clone_size: many
v_call: TRBV10-3
cdr3_aa: CAISDDRGTEAFF
cdr3_nt: TGTGCCATCAGTGATGACCGGGGCACTGAAGCTTTCTTT